These 30 T cell receptor beta chains came from one sample sequenced in a study of T cells in Graves' hyperthyroidism and ophthalmopathy. TCR beta CDR3 sequences were amplified from RNA transcripts. TCR CDR3 underwent first-round RT-PCR with the HTBI primer set. TCRdb re-analysed the multiplex PCR reads in MiXCR, keeping a single row per CDR3 protein. The data contain some 490,000 distinct CDR3 sequences, under 25% of them seen just once; the ten biggest clones take up around 54%. Sample: blood. The receptors shown here come from a woman in her 70s with Graves' ophthalmopathy.

The chain employs TRBV12-3 or TRBV12-4 and TRBJ2-3; D might be TRBD1 (6 bases). V lost 4 bases, J lost 5 bases, and 16 bases lay in between. The CDR3 runs to 15 residues. CDR3 DNA sequence: TGTGCCAGCAGTTCCGGCAGGGGAATTCGAGATACGCAGTATTTT. Its translation: CASSSGRGIRDTQYF.

This clonotype was picked up many times. The chain has TRBV7-3 and TRBJ1-1; TRBD1 is a possible D gene (5 bases). V lost 5 bases and J 1 base, leaving 8 bases between the germline ends. In germline, CDR1 is SGHTA, CDR2 FQGTGA. CDR3 length equals 13 residues. CDR3 nucleotides: TGTGCCAGCAGCGGAGACAGGAACACTGAAGCTTTCTTT. The encoded protein is CASSGDRNTEAFF.

This clonotype showed up just a few times. The chain joins TRBV12-3 or TRBV12-4 to TRBJ2-3, with TRBD1 matching 9 bases. The length of the CDR3 is 18 residues. The trim removed 6 bases at V and 5 bases at J, leaving 18 bases unmatched. DNA of the CDR3: TGTGCCAGCAGCAGGAGGGGTGGACAGGGGAAGGAGCGAGATACGCAGTATTTT. As protein: CASSRRGGQGKERDTQYF.

This clonotype was recorded a few times. The chain combines TRBV30 with TRBJ2-3, with 7 bases matching TRBD2. This CDR3 has 15 residues. Trimming removed 0 bases from V and 2 bases from J; junction bases left unmatched: 5. CDR1 GTSNPN and CDR2 SVGIG come from the germline V gene (reference sequence). The CDR3 loop is CAWSVRGTTTDTQYF. The CDR3 coding sequence is TGTGCCTGGAGTGTACGCGGGACTACCACAGATACGCAGTATTTT.

This clonotype was counted a few times. CDR3 nucleotide sequence: TGTTCGTCCGGACGTAACTATGGCTACACCTTC. Translated: CSSGRNYGYTF. The chain carries TRBV30 and TRBJ1-2; D is unresolved. The CDR3 extends over 11 amino acids. The V gene's germline CDR1 is GTSNPN and CDR2 SVGIG (reference sequence).

As concerns this clonotype: A single base separates this from a much larger clone, so it may be a read error. CDR3 in DNA: TGTGCCAGCGGTGTGGGAAGGTACGAGCAGTACTTC. Its translation is CASGVGRYEQYF. V and J are TRBV2 and TRBJ2-7; D not resolved. V lost 8 bases, J lost 4 bases, and 12 bases lay in between. Looked up from germline, CDR1 is SNHLY and CDR2 is FYNNEI. The length of the CDR3 is 12 residues.

The chain couples TRBV4-2 to TRBJ2-3; 8 bases are a match to TRBD2. With 1 base clipped from V and 4 bases from J, the junction kept 4 bases outside the gene matches. Germline V gene sequence: CDR1 LGHNA, CDR2 YNFKEQ. The CDR3 length is 15 residues. The chain's CDR3 is CASSQGTSSSDTQYF. The CDR3 bases are TGTGCCAGCAGCCAAGGGACTAGCTCCTCAGATACGCAGTATTTT.

This clonotype was detected a few times. This CDR3 reads CSARDATSGRWTDTQYF. DNA of the CDR3: TGCAGTGCTAGAGATGCAACTAGCGGGAGGTGGACAGATACGCAGTATTTT. The rearrangement uses TRBV20-1 and TRBJ2-3, with TRBD2 matching over 12 bases. Germline-derived CDR1 and CDR2 are DFQATT and SNEGSKA (reference sequence). The V and J ends lost 0 bases and 3 bases, in that order; junction bases with no gene match: 7. The CDR3 covers 17 residues.

This clonotype showed up many times. The genes are TRBV27 and TRBJ1-5; the match to TRBD1 covers 7 bases. V dropped 6 bases and J dropped 5; count of bases not matched to a gene: 4. The CDR3 has 13 amino acids. Germline loops: CDR1 MNHEY, CDR2 SMNVEV (reference sequence). The CDR3 DNA is TGTGCCAGCAGGTCGACAGGGCATCAGCCCCAGCATTTT. Protein product: CASRSTGHQPQHF.

This clonotype has a handful of counts. The chain has TRBV7-9 and TRBJ2-2; D perhaps matches TRBD1 (5 bases). This CDR3 has 15 residues. The germline V and J ends were trimmed by 5 bases and 6 bases, with 16 bases remaining between them. Germline V gives CDR1 SEHNR, CDR2 FQNEAQ (reference sequence). The CDR3 DNA follows: TGTGCCAGCAGCCCACGACAGATTATGGCCGGGGAGCTGTTTTTT. Translating gives CASSPRQIMAGELFF.

This clonotype was seen many times. The V gene is TRBV2, the J gene TRBJ2-1; 16 bases are a match to TRBD2. This CDR3 comprises 18 residues. The V and J ends lost 9 bases and 4 bases, in that order; junction bases with no gene match: 12. Per germline, CDR1 SNHLY and CDR2 FYNNEI. CDR3 amino acids: CASVVGTSGRESYNEQFF. CDR3 DNA: TGTGCCAGTGTGGTAGGGACTAGCGGGAGGGAATCATACAATGAGCAGTTCTTC.

A word on this clonotype: Just one base apart from a much larger clone, this may be a read error. The chain joins TRBV6-1 to TRBJ2-2; 10 nucleotides match TRBD1. In germline, CDR1 is MNHNS, CDR2 SASEGT. CDR3 length: 15 amino acids. The CDR3 DNA sequence: TGTGCCAGCAGGGGACAGGGGACGGTCACCAGGGAGCTGTTTTTT. It translates to CASRGQGTVTRELFF.

This chain connects TRBV24-1 to TRBJ2-1; 13 nucleotides match TRBD2. Germline CDR1 is KGHDR and CDR2 is SFDVKD. The CDR3 extends over 17 amino acids. Trimming removed 7 bases from V and 7 bases from J; junction bases left unmatched: 12. The chain's CDR3 is CATSKPTPGLAGNEQFF. The CDR3 region has the DNA TGTGCCACCAGCAAACCGACTCCGGGACTAGCGGGGAATGAGCAGTTCTTC.

CDR3 in DNA: TGTGCCAGCAGCTTAACCCCAACCTCCTATAATTCACCCCTCCACTTT. Encoded protein: CASSLTPTSYNSPLHF. This chain uses TRBV7-3 with TRBJ1-6; D remains ambiguous. The CDR3 is made up of 16 amino acids. CDR1 and CDR2 from the germline V gene are SGHTA and FQGTGA. Trimming removed 0 bases from V and 0 bases from J, with 6 bases in between.

The sample holds a few counts of this clonotype. J is TRBJ2-2 and V is TRBV11-1; 12 nucleotides match TRBD1. V dropped 5 bases and J dropped 7; count of bases not matched to a gene: 8. Germline CDR1 reads SGHAT; CDR2 reads FQDESV (reference sequence). This CDR3 has 16 amino acids. CDR3 region: CASSQLGQGANGELFF. Here the CDR3 DNA reads TGTGCCAGCAGCCAGTTGGGACAGGGGGCTAACGGGGAGCTGTTTTTT.

The rearrangement joins TRBV6-1 to TRBJ1-3; 8 nucleotides line up with TRBD1. The CDR3 runs to 15 residues. The V and J ends lost 3 bases and 1 base, in that order; junction bases with no gene match: 2. CDR1 and CDR2 from the germline V gene are MNHNS and SASEGT. For the CDR3, the DNA is TGTGCCAGCAGTGACAGGGGGCTTTCTGGAAACACCATATATTTT. Encoded protein: CASSDRGLSGNTIYF.

This clonotype came up a few times. The chain combines TRBV6-2 or TRBV6-3 with TRBJ2-1, with D possibly TRBD2 on 6 matching bases. There are 16 residues in the CDR3. V lost 2 bases, J lost 5 bases, and 16 bases lay in between. The V gene's germline CDR1 is MNHEY and CDR2 SVGEGT. CDR3 sequence (DNA): TGTGCCAGCAGTTACGCGGGGCGGGGAACCCACAATGAGCAGTTCTTC. Protein: CASSYAGRGTHNEQFF.

This clonotype was counted many times. Here the CDR3 DNA reads TGTGCCTGGAGTACGGGGGCAGCTCAAGATGGCTACACCTTC. Protein product: CAWSTGAAQDGYTF. The chain is built from TRBV30 and TRBJ1-2; possible D gene TRBD1, 6 bases. The germline V gene encodes CDR1 GTSNPN and CDR2 SVGIG (reference sequence). CDR3 length: 14 residues. V lost 2 bases and J lost 6, with 16 bases in between.

This clonotype was seen only a few times. The chain joins TRBV19 to TRBJ2-5, with TRBD1 identical over 8 bases. Per germline, CDR1 LNHDA and CDR2 SQIVND (reference sequence). CDR3 length equals 14 residues. V was pared by 4 bases and J by 2 bases, with 3 bases of the junction left unmatched. This CDR3 is CASSSRDRQETQYF. The DNA for the CDR3 is TGTGCCAGTAGTAGCCGGGACAGGCAAGAGACCCAGTACTTC.

Remarks on this clonotype: A much bigger clone sits one base away, suggesting this may be a read error. The chain employs TRBV3-1 and TRBJ1-1; TRBD1 might be the D (5 bases). CDR1 is LGHDT, CDR2 YNNKEL, per germline (reference sequence). The CDR3 has 17 residues. The DNA of the CDR3 is TGTGCCAGCAACCAAACCGCCGGGGGGAATGGGAACACTGAAGCTTTCTTT. Protein sequence: CASNQTAGGNGNTEAFF.

This clonotype showed up just a few times. This chain connects TRBV20-1 to TRBJ2-1; maybe TRBD2 (6 bases). The J call may not be correct, given that the DNA end is closer to TRBJ2-7. The CDR3 totals 14 residues. The germline CDR1 and CDR2 sequences are DFQATT and SNEGSKA (reference sequence). The CDR3 sequence: CSASMGTALTEQYF. The DNA of the CDR3 is TGCAGTGCTAGTATGGGGACTGCGTTGACTGAGCAGTACTTC.

The chain recombines TRBV6-5 with TRBJ1-4; 7 bases agree with TRBD1. This CDR3 region has 21 residues. V shed 0 bases, J shed 2 bases, and the junction held 18 bases outside the gene matches. Germline CDR1 is MNHEY and CDR2 is SVGAGI. CDR3 residues: CASSYSRPGGTVIGTNEKLFF. CDR3 sequence (DNA): TGTGCCAGCAGTTACTCGAGGCCAGGGGGAACGGTGATCGGCACTAATGAAAAACTGTTTTTT.

This clonotype came up many times. CDR3 DNA: TGTGCCAGCAGCTTGGGGTTCCTAAACATTCAGTACTTC. Protein product: CASSLGFLNIQYF. The rearrangement links TRBV11-1 to TRBJ2-4; D is unclear. Trimming stripped 3 bases from V and 6 bases from J, with 9 bases between. This CDR3 spans 13 amino acids. CDR1 and CDR2 (germline): SGHAT, FQDESV (reference sequence).

CDR3 protein: CASSLAASWQETQYF. Written as DNA, the CDR3 is TGTGCCAGCAGCTTAGCTGCTAGTTGGCAAGAGACCCAGTACTTC. The gene calls are TRBV7-8 and TRBJ2-5; no reliable D call. The germline gives CDR1 SGHVS, CDR2 FQNEAQ. The germline V and J ends were trimmed by 0 bases and 2 bases, with 10 bases remaining between them. The CDR3 length is 15 residues.

The chain joins TRBV7-2 to TRBJ2-1; maybe TRBD2 (5 bases). Germline V gene lookup returns CDR1 SGHTA and CDR2 FQGNSA. V gave up 8 bases and J gave up 1 base, with 9 bases separating them. This CDR3 spans 13 amino acids. The CDR3: CASGGGSYNEQFF. The CDR3 DNA follows: TGTGCCAGCGGCGGAGGTTCCTACAATGAGCAGTTCTTC. The full variable domain, in which reference TRBV7-2 and TRBJ2-1 provide the parts outside the CDR3, is GAGVSQSPSNKVTEKGKDVELRCDPISGHTALYWYRQSLGQGLEFLIYFQGNSAPDKSGLPSDRFSAERTGGSVSTLTIQRTQQEDSAVYLCASGGGSYNEQFFGPGTRLTVL.

This clonotype was found many times. V and J are TRBV28 and TRBJ2-1, with 7 bases aligning to TRBD2. This CDR3 contains 17 residues. Germline loops: CDR1 MDHEN, CDR2 SYDVKM. V shed 2 bases, J shed 0 bases, and the junction held 7 bases outside the gene matches. CDR3 nucleotides: TGTGCCAGCAGTTTAGTAGCGGGCCTGAGCTCCTACAATGAGCAGTTCTTC. Encoded protein: CASSLVAGLSSYNEQFF.

This clonotype was seen ten or more times. This chain joins TRBV3-1 and TRBJ1-5; 11 bases agree with TRBD1. In germline, CDR1 is LGHDT, CDR2 YNNKEL (reference sequence). V was pared by 1 base and J by 9 bases, with 5 bases of the junction left unmatched. This CDR3 is 15 amino acids long. CDR3: CASSQGGTGGSPQHF. The CDR3 DNA is TGTGCCAGCAGCCAAGGCGGGACAGGGGGTTCGCCCCAGCATTTT.

The V call is TRBV10-3, the J call TRBJ2-3; tentative D call: TRBD1 (6 bases). Germline V gene data show CDR1 as ENHRY and CDR2 as SYGVKD. The V end lost 10 bases, the J end lost 3 bases, and 14 bases lay between the germline ends. This CDR3 comprises 13 residues. The DNA of the CDR3 is TGTGCCACCGCAGGGGTCGCGACAGATACGCAGTATTTT. Amino acids: CATAGVATDTQYF.

This clonotype was observed at least ten times. The rearrangement uses TRBV19 and TRBJ1-4, with no clear D. The CDR3 covers 12 residues. The germline V and J ends were trimmed by 6 bases and 8 bases, with 10 bases remaining between them. CDR1 and CDR2 from the germline V gene are LNHDA and SQIVND (reference sequence). This chain's CDR3 is CASSDLAEKLFF. The CDR3 DNA reads TGTGCCAGTAGCGACTTGGCGGAAAAACTGTTTTTT. The entire variable domain, with the rest obtained from reference TRBV19 and TRBJ1-4, is as follows: DGGITQSPKYLFRKEGQNVTLSCEQNLNHDAMYWYRQDPGQGLRLIYYSQIVNDFQKGDIAEGYSVSREKKESFPLTVTSAQKNPTAFYLCASSDLAEKLFFGSGTQLSVL.

V is TRBV29-1 and J is TRBJ1-4; D is unclear. This CDR3 region has 12 residues. Germline assignment: CDR1 SQVTM and CDR2 ANQGSEA. V was trimmed by 6 bases and J by 8 bases, leaving 13 bases between them. CDR3 nucleotides: TGCAGCGTCGACGGACTAGCGGAAAAACTGTTTTTT. Encoded protein: CSVDGLAEKLFF. The variable domain in full, with the rest retrieved from reference TRBV29-1 and TRBJ1-4, is SAVISQKPSRDICQRGTSLTIQCQVDSQVTMMFWYRQQPGQSLTLIATANQGSEATYESGFVIDKFPISRPNLTFSTLTVSNMSPEDSSIYLCSVDGLAEKLFFGSGTQLSVL.